This TCR beta chain comes out of a study of blood T cell repertoires in COVID-19. Whole-study context: Italy, Spain and the United States were the sources of the convalescent and acute COVID-19 samples.

Generated by immunoSEQ multiplex PCR, the TCRdb table keeps only in-frame clones and is missing some. The table records 71,000 or so clones, about four fifths of them present only once. Germline-derived CDR1 and CDR2 are SGHTA and FQGNSA. V lost 4 bases, J lost 3 bases, and 16 bases lay in between. This CDR3 spans 15 amino acids. V usage is TRBV7-2 and J usage is TRBJ2-7; unclear D gene. The sequence derives from a man aged 65 to 85 with acute or convalescent COVID-19. The sequencing input was peripheral blood. The CDR3 sequence is CASSYLDPARYEQYF. For the CDR3, the DNA is TGTGCCAGCAGCTATCTAGATCCCGCCCGCTACGAGCAGTACTTC. The variable domain in full, with the rest retrieved from reference TRBV7-2 and TRBJ2-7, is GAGVSQSPSNKVTEKGKDVELRCDPISGHTALYWYRQSLGQGLEFLIYFQGNSAPDKSGLPSDRFSAERTGGSVSTLTIQRTQQEDSAVYLCASSYLDPARYEQYFGPGTRLTVT.